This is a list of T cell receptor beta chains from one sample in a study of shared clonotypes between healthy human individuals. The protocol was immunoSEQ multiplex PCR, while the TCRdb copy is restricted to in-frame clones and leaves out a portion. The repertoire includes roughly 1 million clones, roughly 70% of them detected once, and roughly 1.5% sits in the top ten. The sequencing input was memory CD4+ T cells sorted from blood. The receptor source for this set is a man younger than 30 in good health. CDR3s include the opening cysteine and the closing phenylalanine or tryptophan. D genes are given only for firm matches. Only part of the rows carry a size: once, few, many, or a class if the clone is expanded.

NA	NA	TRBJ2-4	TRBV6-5	CASSSTRQGGKNIQYF	TGTGCCAGCAGTTCCACCAGGCAGGGCGGCAAAAACATTCAGTACTTC
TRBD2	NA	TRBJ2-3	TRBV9	CASSPVGLAGEPTDTQYF	TGTGCCAGCAGTCCAGTAGGGTTAGCGGGAGAGCCCACAGATACGCAGTATTTT
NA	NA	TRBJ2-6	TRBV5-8	CASSEVLSGANVLTF	TGTGCCAGCAGCGAGGTCCTCTCTGGGGCCAACGTCCTGACTTTC
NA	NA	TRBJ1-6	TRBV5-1	CASSRAPPGEGNSPLHF	TGCGCCAGCAGCCGCGCACCCCCGGGGGAAGGGAATTCACCCCTCCACTTT
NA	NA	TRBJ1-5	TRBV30	CAYAGGSNQPQHF	TGTGCCTACGCTGGGGGAAGCAATCAGCCCCAGCATTTT
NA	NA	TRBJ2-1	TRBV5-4	CASSLKTGASSYNEQFF	TGTGCCAGCAGCTTGAAGACAGGTGCTAGCTCCTACAATGAGCAGTTCTTC
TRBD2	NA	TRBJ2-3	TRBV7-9	CASSPSRTSLSDTQYF	TGTGCCAGCAGCCCCTCGAGGACTAGTCTGTCAGATACGCAGTATTTT
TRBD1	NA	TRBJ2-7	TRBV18	CASSFSQTGGYEQYF	TGTGCCAGCTCATTTTCTCAGACAGGGGGCTACGAGCAGTACTTC
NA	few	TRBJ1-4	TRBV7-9	CASSVSGPTNEKLFF	TGTGCCAGCAGCGTATCAGGGCCCACTAATGAAAAACTGTTTTTT
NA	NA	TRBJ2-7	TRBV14	CASSQVAQEGLGQYF	TGTGCCAGCAGCCAAGTGGCGCAGGAGGGACTGGGGCAGTACTTC
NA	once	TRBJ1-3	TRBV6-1	CASRVPGTGNTIYF	TGTGCCAGCAGGGTCCCAGGGACTGGAAACACCATATATTTT
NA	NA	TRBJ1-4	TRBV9	CASSSQEYNEKLFF	TGTGCCAGCAGCTCACAGGAGTATAATGAAAAACTGTTTTTT
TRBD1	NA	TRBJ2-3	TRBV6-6	CATSGQGGTDTQYF	TGTGCCACCTCGGGACAGGGGGGCACAGATACGCAGTATTTT
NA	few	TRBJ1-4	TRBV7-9	CASSRGDPNEKLFF	TGTGCCAGCAGCCGAGGAGACCCTAATGAAAAACTGTTTTTT
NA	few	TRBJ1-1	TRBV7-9	CASSYQNTEAFF	TGTGCCAGCAGTTACCAGAACACTGAAGCTTTCTTT
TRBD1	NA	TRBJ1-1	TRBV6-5	CASSNPFVQGAEAFF	TGTGCCAGCAGTAACCCTTTCGTACAGGGGGCTGAAGCTTTCTTT
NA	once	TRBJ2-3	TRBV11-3	CASSLGPPDTQYF	TGTGCCAGCAGCTTAGGCCCGCCAGATACGCAGTATTTT
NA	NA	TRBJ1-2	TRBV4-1	CASSHEQGGYTF	TGCGCCAGCAGCCATGAACAAGGGGGCTACACCTTC
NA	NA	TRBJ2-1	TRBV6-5	CASSSRWKVNEQFF	TGTGCCAGCAGTTCGAGGTGGAAGGTCAATGAGCAGTTCTTC
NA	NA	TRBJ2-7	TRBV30	CAWTTGPPGEQYF	TGTGCCTGGACCACTGGGCCCCCGGGAGAGCAGTACTTC
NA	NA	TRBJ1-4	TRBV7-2	CASSSPGGVEKLFF	TGTGCCAGCAGCTCGCCCGGGGGCGTGGAAAAACTGTTTTTT
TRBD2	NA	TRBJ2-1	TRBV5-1	CASSPGGLVVYNEQFF	TGCGCCAGCTCCCCTGGGGGACTAGTCGTCTACAATGAGCAGTTCTTC
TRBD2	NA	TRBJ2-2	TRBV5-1	CASSAGDLDTGELFF	TGCGCCAGCAGCGCGGGGGACCTCGACACCGGGGAGCTGTTTTTT
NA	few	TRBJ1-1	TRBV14	CASSRSMNTEAFF	TGTGCCAGCAGCCGGAGCATGAACACTGAAGCTTTCTTT
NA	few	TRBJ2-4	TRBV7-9	CASSPRFDTINIQYF	TGTGCCAGCAGCCCCAGGTTTGATACCATAAACATTCAGTACTTC
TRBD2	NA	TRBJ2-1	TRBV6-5	CASSYSGTSDNEQFF	TGTGCCAGCAGTTACTCGGGGACTAGCGACAATGAGCAGTTCTTC
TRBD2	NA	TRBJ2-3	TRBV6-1	CASSATRTSGGPTDTQYF	TGTGCCAGCAGTGCCACTAGGACTAGCGGGGGACCCACAGATACGCAGTATTTT
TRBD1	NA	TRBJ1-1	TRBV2	CASSDREYAEAFF	TGTGCCAGCAGCGACAGGGAGTACGCTGAAGCTTTCTTT
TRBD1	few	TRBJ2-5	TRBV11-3	CASSSGTGEETQYF	TGTGCCAGCAGCTCAGGGACAGGGGAAGAGACCCAGTACTTC
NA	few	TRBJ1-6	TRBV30	CAWSEPGNSPLHF	TGTGCCTGGAGTGAGCCCGGGAATTCACCCCTCCACTTT
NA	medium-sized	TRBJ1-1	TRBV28	CASSTPDKFSTEAFF	TGTGCCAGCAGCACGCCCGACAAATTTTCAACTGAAGCTTTCTTT
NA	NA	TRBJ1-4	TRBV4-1	CASSQDLGATNEKLFF	TGCGCCAGCAGCCAAGATTTGGGTGCAACTAATGAAAAACTGTTTTTT
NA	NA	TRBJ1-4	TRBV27	CASSQGTTNEKLFF	TGTGCCAGCAGTCAGGGGACAACTAATGAAAAACTGTTTTTT
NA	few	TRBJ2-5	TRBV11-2	CASSFSRAQETQYF	TGTGCCAGCAGCTTTTCCCGGGCCCAAGAGACCCAGTACTTC
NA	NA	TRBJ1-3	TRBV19	CASKEDRMKLSGNTIYF	TGTGCCAGTAAAGAGGACAGAATGAAACTCTCTGGAAACACCATATATTTT
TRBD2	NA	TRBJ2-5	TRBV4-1	CASSQDPSGSLETQYF	TGCGCCAGCAGCCAAGATCCCAGCGGGAGTTTAGAGACCCAGTACTTC
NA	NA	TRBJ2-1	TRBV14	CASSPPGTTHNEQFF	TGTGCCAGCAGCCCCCCTGGCACAACCCACAATGAGCAGTTCTTC
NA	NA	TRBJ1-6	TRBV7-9	CASEPRGSYNSPLHF	TGTGCCAGCGAGCCCCGAGGCTCCTATAATTCACCCCTCCACTTT
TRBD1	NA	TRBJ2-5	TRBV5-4	CASSRQGQETQYF	TGTGCCAGCAGCAGACAGGGTCAAGAGACCCAGTACTTC
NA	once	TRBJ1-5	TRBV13	CASGMSHSNQPQHF	TGTGCCAGCGGGATGAGTCACAGCAATCAGCCCCAGCATTTT
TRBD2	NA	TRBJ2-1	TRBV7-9	CASSLVAGANEQFF	TGTGCCAGCAGCTTAGTAGCGGGGGCCAATGAGCAGTTCTTC
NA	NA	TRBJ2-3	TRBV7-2	CASSLDPPDTQYF	TGTGCCAGCAGCTTAGATCCCCCAGATACGCAGTATTTT
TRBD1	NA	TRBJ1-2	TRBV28	CASRTRDRAVTGYTF	TGTGCCAGCAGAACTAGGGACAGGGCCGTAACGGGCTACACCTTC
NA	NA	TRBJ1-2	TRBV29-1	CSVEFQGNYGYTF	TGCAGCGTTGAGTTCCAGGGCAACTATGGCTACACCTTC
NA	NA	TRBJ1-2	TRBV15	CATSRDINYGYTF	TGTGCCACCAGCAGAGATATTAACTATGGCTACACCTTC
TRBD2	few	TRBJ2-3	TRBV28	CASTGTGGGALDTQYF	TGTGCCAGCACCGGTACGGGCGGGGGGGCCTTAGATACGCAGTATTTT
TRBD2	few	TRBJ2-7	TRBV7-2	CASSLSGGRENF	TGTGCCAGCAGCTTATCCGGGGGGAGAGAGAACTTC
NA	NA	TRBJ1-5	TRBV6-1	CASSEEGGSQPQHF	TGTGCCAGCAGTGAAGAAGGGGGGAGTCAGCCCCAGCATTTT